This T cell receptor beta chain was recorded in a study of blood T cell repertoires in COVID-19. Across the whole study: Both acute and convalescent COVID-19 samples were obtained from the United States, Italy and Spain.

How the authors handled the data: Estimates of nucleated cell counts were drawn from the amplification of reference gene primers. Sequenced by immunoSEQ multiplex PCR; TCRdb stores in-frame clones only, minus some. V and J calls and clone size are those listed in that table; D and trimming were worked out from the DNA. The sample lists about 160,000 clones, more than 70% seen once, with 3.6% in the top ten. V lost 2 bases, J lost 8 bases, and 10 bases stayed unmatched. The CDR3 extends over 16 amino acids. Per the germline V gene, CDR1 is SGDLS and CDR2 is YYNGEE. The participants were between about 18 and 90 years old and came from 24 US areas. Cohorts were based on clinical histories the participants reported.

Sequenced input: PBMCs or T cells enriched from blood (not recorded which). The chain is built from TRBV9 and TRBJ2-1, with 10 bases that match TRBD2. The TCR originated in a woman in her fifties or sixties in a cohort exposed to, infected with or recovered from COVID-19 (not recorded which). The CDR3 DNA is TGTGCCAGCAGCGTCACCCTAGCGGGAGAGGGAGATGAGCAGTTCTTC. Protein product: CASSVTLAGEGDEQFF.